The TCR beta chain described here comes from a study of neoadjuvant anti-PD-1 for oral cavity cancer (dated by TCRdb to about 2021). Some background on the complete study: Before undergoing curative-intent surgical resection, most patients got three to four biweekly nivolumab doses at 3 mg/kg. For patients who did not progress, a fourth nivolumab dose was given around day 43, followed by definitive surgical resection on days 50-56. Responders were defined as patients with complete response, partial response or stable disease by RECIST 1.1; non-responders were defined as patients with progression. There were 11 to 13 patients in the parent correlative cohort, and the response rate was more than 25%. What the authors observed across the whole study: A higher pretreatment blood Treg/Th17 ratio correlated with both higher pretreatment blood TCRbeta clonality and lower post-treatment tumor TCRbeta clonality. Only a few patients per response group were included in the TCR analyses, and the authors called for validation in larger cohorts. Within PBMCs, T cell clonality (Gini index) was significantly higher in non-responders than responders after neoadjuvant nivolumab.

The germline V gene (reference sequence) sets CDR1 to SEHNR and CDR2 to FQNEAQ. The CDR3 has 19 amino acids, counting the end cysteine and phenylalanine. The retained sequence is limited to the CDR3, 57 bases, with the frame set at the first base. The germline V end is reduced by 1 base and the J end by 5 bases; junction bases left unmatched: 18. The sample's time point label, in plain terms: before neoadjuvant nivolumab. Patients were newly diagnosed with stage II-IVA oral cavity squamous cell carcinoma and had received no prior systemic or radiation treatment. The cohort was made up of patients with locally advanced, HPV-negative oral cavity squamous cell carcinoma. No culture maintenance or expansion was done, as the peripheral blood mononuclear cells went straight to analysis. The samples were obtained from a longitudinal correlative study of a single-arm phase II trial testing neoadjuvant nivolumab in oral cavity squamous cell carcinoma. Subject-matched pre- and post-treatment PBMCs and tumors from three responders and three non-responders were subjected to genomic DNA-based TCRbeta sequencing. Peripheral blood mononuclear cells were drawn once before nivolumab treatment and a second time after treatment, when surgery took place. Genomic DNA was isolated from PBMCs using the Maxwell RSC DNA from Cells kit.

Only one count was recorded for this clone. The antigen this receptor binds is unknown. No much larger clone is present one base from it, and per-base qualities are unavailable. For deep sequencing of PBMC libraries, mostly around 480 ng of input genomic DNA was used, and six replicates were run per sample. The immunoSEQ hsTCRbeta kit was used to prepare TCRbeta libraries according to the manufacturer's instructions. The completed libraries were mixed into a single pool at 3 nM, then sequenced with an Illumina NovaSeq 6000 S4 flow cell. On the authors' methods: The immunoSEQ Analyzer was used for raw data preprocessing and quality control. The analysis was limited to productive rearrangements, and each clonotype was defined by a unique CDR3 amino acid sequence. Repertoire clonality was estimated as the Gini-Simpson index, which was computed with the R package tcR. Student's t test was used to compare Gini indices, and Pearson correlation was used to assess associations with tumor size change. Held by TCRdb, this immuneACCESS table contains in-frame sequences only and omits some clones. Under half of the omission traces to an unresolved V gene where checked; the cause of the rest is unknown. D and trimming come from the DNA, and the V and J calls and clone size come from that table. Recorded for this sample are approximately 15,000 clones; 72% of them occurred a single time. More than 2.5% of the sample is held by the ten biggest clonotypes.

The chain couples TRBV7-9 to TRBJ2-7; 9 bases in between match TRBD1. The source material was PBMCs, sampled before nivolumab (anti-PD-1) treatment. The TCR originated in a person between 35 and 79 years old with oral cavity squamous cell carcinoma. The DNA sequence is TGTGCCAGCAGCTTAGATAGTCGCTTCCGGACAGGGGTTTTGGACGAGCAGTACTTC. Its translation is CASSLDSRFRTGVLDEQYF.